What follows are 6 T cell receptor beta chains derived from one specimen sequenced in a study of identical twins. TCRdb independently ran MiXCR on the 5' RACE reads; one entry per CDR3 protein. The sample shows hundreds of thousands of distinct CDR3 sequences, 21% of them seen only once. The sample also formed part of further work on T cells expressing NK-cell markers.

Input material: PBMCs. The receptors come from a woman under 30 in good health.

This clonotype was counted many times. V is TRBV12-3 or TRBV12-4 and J is TRBJ2-1; D not resolved. Trimming shortened V by 3 bases and J by 8 bases, and 11 bases separated the two germline ends. CDR3 length: 13 amino acids. The CDR3 nucleotides are TGTGCCAGCAGTTTCGCCGCCCTCGATGAGCAGTTCTTC. Protein sequence: CASSFAALDEQFF.

The chain carries TRBV3-1 and TRBJ1-2; D is unclear. The V end was cut by 5 bases, the J end by 4 bases, with 8 bases between. Per the germline V gene, CDR1 is LGHDT and CDR2 is YNNKEL (reference sequence). The CDR3 covers 12 residues. CDR3 in amino acids: CASSEDVYGYTF. The CDR3 nucleotides are TGTGCCAGCAGCGAGGACGTCTATGGCTACACCTTC.

The chain couples TRBV5-1 to TRBJ2-7, with D possibly being TRBD2 (6 bases). This CDR3 is built from 16 residues. With 0 bases removed from V and 2 bases from J, the gap between germline ends came to 15 bases. Germline V gene sequence: CDR1 SGHRS, CDR2 YFSETQ. The CDR3 loop is CASSLGLTRDPYEQYF. The CDR3 DNA sequence: TGCGCCAGCAGCTTGGGGCTGACTAGGGATCCCTACGAGCAGTACTTC.

CDR3 region: CASSPSAGGLGEQFF. The CDR3 nucleotides are TGTGCCAGCAGCCCCTCGGCGGGAGGTCTCGGTGAGCAGTTCTTC. The chain employs TRBV11-2 and TRBJ2-1, with 8 bases identical to TRBD2. CDR1 is SGHAT, CDR2 FQNNGV, per germline. This CDR3 comprises 15 residues. The ends lost 5 bases at V and 9 bases at J; junction bases unmatched: 12.

This clonotype was seen a handful of times. The rearrangement joins TRBV12-3 or TRBV12-4 to TRBJ2-2, with TRBD1 as a possible D gene (6 bases). V shed 5 bases and J shed 4 bases, with 11 bases lying between them. The CDR3 runs 14 residues. The CDR3: CASSAGQTTGELFF. The CDR3 bases are TGTGCCAGCAGTGCCGGACAGACCACCGGGGAGCTGTTTTTT.

The chain is built from TRBV6-6 and TRBJ1-5; D uncertain. There are 13 residues in the CDR3. The germline V gene encodes CDR1 MNHNY and CDR2 SVGAGI (reference sequence). V dropped 7 bases and J dropped 1 base, with 8 bases sitting between them. The CDR3 here is CASTLDSNQPQHF. CDR3 in DNA: TGTGCCAGCACCCTGGACAGCAATCAGCCCCAGCATTTT.